This T cell receptor beta chain was documented in a study of blood T cell repertoires in COVID-19. Study information: COVID-19 samples collected from the United States, Italy and Spain covered acute and convalescent phases.

Donors were grouped by their self-reported clinical history. This table comes from immunoSEQ multiplex PCR, and its TCRdb copy is limited to in-frame clones, with some not included. The repertoire holds fewer than 350,000 clones, around nine tenths seen once, with approximately 5% in the top ten. Losses at the gene ends were 1 base for V and 6 bases for J; bases not matched to a gene: 3. Germline CDR1 is SGHKS and CDR2 is YYEKEE (reference sequence). The CDR3 is 15 amino acids. The clonotype was recovered from a man aged 55-75 years who had recovered from COVID-19. This rearrangement joins TRBV5-5 to TRBJ2-1; 11 bases map to TRBD2. Sequenced input: PBMCs or T cells enriched from blood (not recorded which). The CDR3 coding sequence is TGTGCCAGCAGCTTGATCCTAGCGGGAGGCAATGAGCAGTTCTTC. Its protein product is CASSLILAGGNEQFF.